One and the same sample provided the 6 T cell receptor beta chains below, sequenced in a study of cytomegalovirus exposure and HLA in healthy donors. The primer mix had 60 Vbeta and 13 Jbeta primers. Here immunoSEQ multiplex PCR was the method, and the copy in TCRdb shows in-frame clones only, minus some. Recorded here are around 50,000 clones; the top ten clones represent 6.5% to 8%. The sequenced sample consisted of PBMCs. The receptor set was obtained from a woman between 35 and 50 years old in good health and CMV-seronegative.

The chain carries TRBV7-9 and TRBJ1-1; the D is unclear. Germline CDR1 is SEHNR and CDR2 is FQNEAQ (reference sequence). The CDR3 is 12 residues long. V was trimmed by 8 bases and J by 4 bases, leaving 11 bases between them. The CDR3 region is CASSTGGTEAFF. As DNA, the CDR3 is TGTGCCAGCTCTACGGGAGGCACTGAAGCTTTCTTT.

V gene TRBV19 combines with J gene TRBJ2-5, with 8 bases matching TRBD2. Germline values: CDR1 LNHDA, CDR2 SQIVND (reference sequence). The trim removed 1 base at V and 2 bases at J, leaving 9 bases unmatched. The CDR3 has 17 residues. In DNA form, the CDR3 reads TGTGCCAGTAGTATAGGTTCGCTAGCGGGTGCGCAAGAGACCCAGTACTTC. As protein: CASSIGSLAGAQETQYF. Full variable domain (missing parts from reference TRBV19 and TRBJ2-5): DGGITQSPKYLFRKEGQNVTLSCEQNLNHDAMYWYRQDPGQGLRLIYYSQIVNDFQKGDIAEGYSVSREKKESFPLTVTSAQKNPTAFYLCASSIGSLAGAQETQYFGPGTRLLVL.

This rearrangement joins TRBV21-1 to TRBJ1-6. TRBV21-1 counts as a pseudogene. The CDR3 has 18 residues. CDR3 coding DNA: TGTGCCAGCAGCAAAAACAGATTGGCAGGGAGGTATAATTCACCCCTCCACTTT. It yields the protein CASSKNRLAGRYNSPLHF.

The chain uses TRBV4-2 and TRBJ2-1, with TRBD2 identical over 7 bases. From germline, CDR1 is LGHNA and CDR2 YNFKEQ. V was pared by 1 base and J by 8 bases, with 11 bases of the junction left unmatched. The CDR3 loop spans 16 amino acids. The CDR3, as DNA: TGTGCCAGCAGCCAAGTAGGGAGCGGGACTGGTCATGAGCAGTTCTTC. Translated, it gives CASSQVGSGTGHEQFF.

The genes are TRBV18 and TRBJ1-1; tentatively, D is TRBD1 (5 bases). Germline assignment: CDR1 KGHSH and CDR2 LQKENI. The CDR3 contains 14 residues. The ends were cut back, 2 bases at V and 11 bases at J, with 18 bases in the middle. The CDR3 region has the DNA TGTGCCAGCTCACCAATGATCGGGGGGGATGAGGCTTTCTTT. Translation: CASSPMIGGDEAFF. The complete variable domain, with remaining parts taken from reference TRBV18 and TRBJ1-1, reads NAGVMQNPRHLVRRRGQEARLRCSPMKGHSHVYWYRQLPEEGLKFMVYLQKENIIDESGMPKERFSAEFPKEGPSILRIQQVVRGDSAAYFCASSPMIGGDEAFFGQGTRLTVV.

The rearrangement joins TRBV19 to TRBJ1-3, with 7 bases lining up with TRBD1. Germline values: CDR1 LNHDA, CDR2 SQIVND (reference sequence). The CDR3 totals 14 residues. The ends lost 7 bases at V and 4 bases at J; junction bases unmatched: 7. In DNA form, the CDR3 reads TGTGCCAGTAACCCGACAGGGTCCGGAAACACCATATATTTT. Residues: CASNPTGSGNTIYF.